This TCR beta chain is drawn from a study of blood T cell repertoires in COVID-19. Across the study: Two consecutive negative NP/OP PCR tests, clearance, or resolved symptoms defined Cohort 3 recovery. COVID-19 samples, acute and convalescent, were from the United States, Italy and Spain.

Self-reported history from a screening survey and questionnaire set each donor's cohort. Sequencing was performed with immunoSEQ multiplex PCR; in TCRdb, only in-frame clones are kept and a portion is missing. The sample comprises approximately 170,000 clones, roughly 85% of which are singletons, and around 19% rests with the top ten. Sequencing was performed on PBMCs or T cells enriched from blood (not recorded which). This receptor was identified in a woman in her 70s in a cohort exposed to, infected with or recovered from COVID-19 (not recorded which).

The CDR3 spells CASSFMSGNEQFF. CDR3 DNA sequence: TGTGCCAGCAGTTTTATGTCGGGTAATGAGCAGTTCTTC. The chain has TRBV12-3 or TRBV12-4 and TRBJ2-1, with D uncertain. Trimming took 3 bases from V and 7 from J, leaving 10 bases between them. The CDR3 is 13 amino acids.